These 16 T cell receptor beta chains share one sample of origin, sequenced in a study of shared clonotypes between healthy human individuals. The protocol was immunoSEQ multiplex PCR, while the TCRdb copy is restricted to in-frame clones and leaves out a portion. Of around 2.5 million clones detected, 90% to 95% appear once; the ten largest clones hold roughly 0.36%. Sequenced material: naive CD4+ T cells from PBMCs. This sample's subset: CD45RA+ positively selected. These receptors originate from a man younger than 35 in good health. Some clones in this sample may be carry-over from other donors' samples.

The chain joins TRBV19 to TRBJ2-3; 8 bases are a match to TRBD2. The CDR3 spans 14 residues. V lost 4 bases to trimming and J lost 6 bases; unmatched junction nucleotides: 6. The germline CDR1 and CDR2 sequences are LNHDA and SQIVND (reference sequence). CDR3 in DNA: TGTGCCAGTAGTAACGGGGGGGGGCAGGATACGCAGTATTTT. This gives the protein CASSNGGGQDTQYF.

About this clone itself: This CDR3 is also generated by other DNA sequences in the sample. The V call is TRBV9, the J call TRBJ2-1; D not resolved. The germline V gene encodes CDR1 SGDLS and CDR2 YYNGEE. There are 13 residues in the CDR3. Trimming cost V 0 bases and J 2 bases, with 3 bases left between them. CDR3 DNA sequence: TGTGCCAGCAGCGTAGTACCCTACAATGAGCAGTTCTTC. This sequence encodes CASSVVPYNEQFF.

V gene TRBV27 combines with J gene TRBJ2-7; 9 positions agree with TRBD2. The CDR3 length is 15 residues. In germline, CDR1 is MNHEY, CDR2 SMNVEV (reference sequence). The junction had 8 bases not matched to a gene; V was cut back by 5 bases and J by 3 bases. The CDR3 loop is CASSDFAGGIYEQYF. In DNA form, the CDR3 reads TGTGCCAGCAGTGATTTCGCGGGGGGGATCTACGAGCAGTACTTC.

On this clone itself: The identical CDR3 is also encoded by other nucleotide sequences in the sample. The V and J genes are TRBV5-1 and TRBJ1-2; the D gene is possibly TRBD1 (6 bases). V lost 4 bases and J 5 bases, leaving 12 bases between the germline ends. Germline CDR1 is SGHRS and CDR2 is YFSETQ. The CDR3 runs 13 residues. The CDR3 reads CASSPGQGYGYTF. The CDR3 DNA follows: TGCGCCAGCAGCCCCGGGCAGGGGTATGGCTACACCTTC.

The V gene is TRBV27, the J gene TRBJ2-7, with D possibly TRBD2 on 6 matching bases. CDR3 length equals 15 residues. Germline CDR1 MNHEY, CDR2 SMNVEV (reference sequence). Trimming cost V 5 bases and J 2 bases, with 16 bases left between them. CDR3: CASSRRGGKPYEQYF. The CDR3 nucleotides are TGTGCCAGCAGTCGACGCGGCGGGAAACCCTACGAGCAGTACTTC.

Regarding this clone: The same CDR3 also results from other DNA sequences found in this sample. The chain recombines TRBV28 with TRBJ2-7; the match to TRBD2 covers 11 bases. The CDR3 runs to 15 residues. CDR1 is MDHEN and CDR2 is SYDVKM in the germline V gene. Trimming removed 2 bases from V and 3 bases from J; junction bases left unmatched: 3. CDR3 coding DNA: TGTGCCAGCAGTTTAGGGCTAGCGGGGGGCTACGAGCAGTACTTC. It yields the protein CASSLGLAGGYEQYF.

J is TRBJ2-7 and V is TRBV27; TRBD2 matches 13 bases. The germline V gene encodes CDR1 MNHEY and CDR2 SMNVEV (reference sequence). The length of the CDR3 is 15 residues. J lost 6 bases, V lost 5 bases, and 7 bases had no gene match. The CDR3 reads CASSLGTSGKGEQYF. As DNA, the CDR3 is TGTGCCAGCAGTCTCGGGACTAGCGGGAAGGGCGAGCAGTACTTC.

Note on this clone: The germline gene is not matched at one end of the junction; a read error may be the cause. The J gene is TRBJ1-1, the V gene TRBV9; 7 bases are a match to TRBD1. Germline CDR1 SGDLS, CDR2 YYNGEE. The CDR3 sequence is 15 residues long. The CDR3 sequence is CASSVATEGADIRSF. CDR3 nucleotides: TGTGCCAGCAGCGTAGCTACGGAGGGGGCCGACATTCGATCCTTT.

The chain links TRBV30 to TRBJ1-3; D ambiguous. Germline V gene sequence: CDR1 GTSNPN, CDR2 SVGIG (reference sequence). Trimming removed 6 bases at V and 0 bases at J, with 12 bases between. This CDR3 spans 14 amino acids. CDR3 protein: CACPGRNSGNTIYF. In nucleotides, the CDR3 is TGTGCCTGCCCCGGACGGAACTCTGGAAACACCATATATTTT.

The rearrangement uses TRBV18 and TRBJ1-5; TRBD1 might be the D (5 bases). Germline V gene sequence: CDR1 KGHSH, CDR2 LQKENI. V was clipped by 8 bases and J by 5 bases, with 22 bases between them. There are 16 residues in the CDR3. CDR3 loop: CASLLTGPLIHQPQHF. DNA for the CDR3: TGTGCCAGCCTACTAACAGGTCCTTTGATTCATCAGCCCCAGCATTTT.

On this clone: Other DNA sequences from this sample encode an identical CDR3 as well. This chain connects TRBV28 to TRBJ1-3, with TRBD1 as a possible D gene (5 bases). This CDR3 region has 14 residues. V was clipped by 5 bases and J by 0 bases, with 8 bases between them. Germline CDR1 and CDR2: MDHEN and SYDVKM. CDR3 sequence reads: CASSLRVSGNTIYF. The CDR3, as DNA: TGTGCCAGCAGTCTCAGGGTCTCTGGAAACACCATATATTTT.

The rearrangement links TRBV7-8 to TRBJ2-7; the D is unclear. The CDR3 totals 17 residues. V lost 2 bases to trimming and J lost 0 bases, with 17 bases between them. Germline V CDR1 and CDR2: SGHVS, FQNEAQ. Here the CDR3 DNA reads TGTGCCAGCAGCTTAAGACCCGGGCCCTTTAGCTCCTACGAGCAGTACTTC. This translates into CASSLRPGPFSSYEQYF.

V usage is TRBV7-8 and J usage is TRBJ1-5; 8 bases agree with TRBD1. The germline CDR1 and CDR2 sequences are SGHVS and FQNEAQ. The V and J ends lost 3 bases and 1 base, in that order; junction bases with no gene match: 2. The CDR3 loop spans 15 amino acids. This chain's CDR3 is CASSFTGGSNQPQHF. CDR3 bases: TGTGCCAGCAGCTTCACAGGGGGAAGCAATCAGCCCCAGCATTTT. Full variable domain (remainder filled in from reference TRBV7-8 and TRBJ1-5): GAGVSQSPRYKVAKRGQDVALRCDPISGHVSLFWYQQALGQGPEFLTYFQNEAQLDKSGLPSDRFFAERPEGSVSTLKIQRTQQEDSAVYLCASSFTGGSNQPQHFGDGTRLSIL.

V gene TRBV7-3 combines with J gene TRBJ2-2; 10 nucleotides match TRBD1. Trimming removed 5 bases from V and 7 bases from J; junction bases left unmatched: 4. There are 14 residues in the CDR3. The V gene's germline CDR1 is SGHTA and CDR2 FQGTGA. CDR3 residues: CASSEGQGHGELFF. CDR3 DNA: TGTGCCAGCAGCGAGGGACAGGGGCACGGGGAGCTGTTTTTT.

This rearrangement joins TRBV10-3 to TRBJ2-3; D is undetermined. This CDR3 has 14 amino acids. Trimming took off 7 bases at V and 2 bases at J, with 13 bases between the two ends. The germline V gene encodes CDR1 ENHRY and CDR2 SYGVKD. CDR3 sequence: CAINLGQPTDTQYF. CDR3 coding DNA: TGTGCCATCAATCTAGGGCAGCCCACAGATACGCAGTATTTT.

Regarding this clone: The sample holds other DNA sequences that translate to the same CDR3. The J gene is TRBJ1-1, the V gene TRBV7-3, with TRBD1 matching over 7 bases. The V gene's germline CDR1 is SGHTA and CDR2 FQGTGA. The CDR3 is made up of 14 amino acids. V was pared by 0 bases and J by 4 bases, with 2 bases of the junction left unmatched. CDR3 nucleotide sequence: TGTGCCAGCAGCTTAACGCCAGGGGGCACTGAAGCTTTCTTT. It yields the protein CASSLTPGGTEAFF.